The source of this T cell receptor beta chain is a study of graft-versus-host responses after intestinal transplantation. This clone was recorded only once. The antigen is undetermined. Sequenced by immunoSEQ multiplex PCR; TCRdb stores in-frame clones only, minus some. The sample has over 120,000 clones; 92% are singletons. CDR1 and CDR2 from the germline V gene are SGHDT and YYEEEE. The CDR3 has 16 residues. With V trimmed by 7 bases and J by 5 bases, 14 bases remained unmatched. The origin of this receptor is a human donor who received an intestinal transplant. The sample was unstimulated CD4+ T cells sorted from spleen or lymph node cells, taken before intestinal transplant. This chain joins TRBV5-6 and TRBJ2-1, with 8 positions matching TRBD1. CDR3 DNA: TGTGCCAGCTTTTCTCGGACAGGGTTCATGAACAATGAGCAGTTCTTC. Protein product: CASFSRTGFMNNEQFF.